The clone carrying this TCR beta chain has at least ten counts. Its specificity is unknown. TCRdb redid the calling of the 5' RACE reads with MiXCR, one entry per CDR3 protein. The sample holds some 270,000 distinct CDR3 sequences; about 8% are singletons and the top ten take over 2.5%. The sample comes from a study of identical twins. Trimming cost V 4 bases and J 4 bases, with 14 bases left between them. This CDR3 contains 14 residues. Germline CDR1 is SGHRS and CDR2 is YFSETQ. Study-wide results and caveats: Cord blood's abundant beta clonotypes had fewer insertions, unlike memory repertoires. Out-of-frame alpha sequences common to twins were enriched for low generation probability. Researchers reported weaker excess twin sharing in beta out-of-frame sequences. In monozygotic twins, models underestimated the sharing of out-of-frame TCR alpha.

These same records also appear under a second study, on yellow fever vaccine responses in identical twins.

The receptor's source is a woman under 30 in good health. The sequencing sample was made of CD8+ T cells sorted from blood. V is TRBV5-1 and J is TRBJ1-1; D gene ambiguous. In DNA form, the CDR3 reads TGCGCCAGCAGCGCCGATGACCCGGGCACTGAAGCTTTCTTT. As protein: CASSADDPGTEAFF.